This record looks at one TCR beta chain sequence and its context. The antigen this receptor binds is unknown. No per-base quality is available; no much larger clone lies one base away. At the junction V is shortened by 5 bases and J by 8 bases; bases outside the gene matches: 11. From the cysteine up to the phenylalanine, the CDR3 has a length of 15 residues. Kept here is only the CDR3 DNA, which spans 45 bases and is read in frame from base 1. Via the germline V gene, CDR1 is LGHNA and CDR2 YSLEER. TCRdb lists the instrument as Illumina HiSeq 1500. Through fastp at Q25 and MiXCR, TCRdb rebuilt clones from the public reads, retaining in-frame beta chains. Identical CDR3 proteins give one entry, which carries the most common genes and DNA. A total of 300,000 to 400,000 distinct CDR3 sequences appear in this sample, 15% to 20% of them only once. Approximately 10% of the sample is taken by the ten largest.

The data belong to a study of T cell repertoires in cytomegalovirus infection (dated by TCRdb to about 2019). Notes on the research overall: Donor HLA type was relevant to the analysis, as public TCR beta signatures indicated carriage of CMV infection together with the matching HLA type. Paper-wide results and their limitations: The ex vivo response was dominated by HLA-C-restricted CMV-specific TCR beta clonotypes, which also provided the single most frequent clonotype in two of eight donors. Cumulative frequency of public TCR beta family members discriminated carriers of CMV infection plus the relevant HLA type in this cohort and an independent 352-donor cohort.

The sequence is built from TRBV4-3 and TRBJ1-3; 8 nucleotides in the junction match TRBD1. The origin of this receptor is a human donor in good health (CMV status not recorded). Some clones in this sample may be carry-over from other donors' samples. The material sequenced was PBMCs. The CDR3 reads CASSAGQGLTDTIYF. The nucleotide sequence reads as follows: TGCGCCAGCAGCGCCGGACAGGGATTAACGGACACCATATATTTT.